The clone carrying this T cell receptor (beta chain) was seen only once. V gave up 9 bases and J gave up 6 bases, with 15 bases separating them. The CDR3 consists of 13 residues. Germline V CDR1 and CDR2: MNHEY, SMNVEV (reference sequence). This sample was included in a study of blood T cell repertoires in COVID-19. Study-level information: The United States, Italy and Spain provided the acute and convalescent COVID-19 samples. Nucleic acid was either cDNA or gDNA, and it came from T cells, B-cell-depleted T cells, or PBMCs.

Authors' methods: Amplification from reference gene primers served as the basis for estimated nucleated cell counts. Measured with immunoSEQ multiplex PCR; TCRdb has only the in-frame clones, and not every one. The V and J calls and the clone size are those of that table, but D and trimming were determined from the DNA. This sample has more than 85,000 clones, with roughly 83% found just once. The chain is built from TRBV27 and TRBJ1-5; no clear D gene. The sample consisted of peripheral blood. The clonotype originates from a woman between 55 and 75 years old with acute or convalescent COVID-19. For the CDR3, the DNA is TGTGCCAGTCTCAAGGGAGGCAGTCAGCCCCAGCATTTT. Its protein product is CASLKGGSQPQHF.